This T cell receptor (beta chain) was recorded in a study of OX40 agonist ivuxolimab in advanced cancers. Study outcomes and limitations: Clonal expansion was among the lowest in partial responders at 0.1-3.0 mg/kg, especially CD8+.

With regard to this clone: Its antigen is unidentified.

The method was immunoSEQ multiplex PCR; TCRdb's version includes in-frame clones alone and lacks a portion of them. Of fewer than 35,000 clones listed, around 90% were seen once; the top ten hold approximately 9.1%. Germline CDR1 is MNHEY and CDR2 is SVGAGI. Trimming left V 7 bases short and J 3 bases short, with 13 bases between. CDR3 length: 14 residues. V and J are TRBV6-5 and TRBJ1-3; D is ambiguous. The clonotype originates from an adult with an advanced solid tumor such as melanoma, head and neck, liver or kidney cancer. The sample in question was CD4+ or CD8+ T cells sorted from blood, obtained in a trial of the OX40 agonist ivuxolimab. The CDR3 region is CASNALGGGNTIYF. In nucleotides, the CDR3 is TGTGCCAGCAACGCTCTGGGTGGTGGAAACACCATATATTTT.